Reported below is one T cell receptor beta chain. This sample was taken from a study of CD8 T cells in Susac syndrome. Turning to the study itself: Treatment at blood withdrawal was none, corticosteroids, or intravenous immunoglobulin alone in Susac syndrome patients.

RNA amounts of about 0.5 to 1 ug underwent reverse transcription with random hexamers. Amplification of TCR beta CDR3 used immunoSEQ multiplex PCR across 54 Vbeta and 13 Jbeta. TCRdb re-called the immunoSEQ multiplex PCR reads through MiXCR, storing one row per CDR3 protein. Of about 85,000 distinct CDR3 sequences listed, around 95% are singletons. TCR beta sequencing covered blood CD8+ and CD4+ T cells. The CD8+ and CD4+ T cells were isolated magnetically using a negative isolation approach, whereas the TEMRA cells were enriched by FACS. Germline assignment: CDR1 MNHNS and CDR2 SASEGT. V dropped 5 bases and J dropped 7; count of bases not matched to a gene: 5. CDR3 length: 15 residues.

The rearrangement joins TRBV6-1 to TRBJ2-1; 13 nucleotides align to TRBD2. The source material was CD8+ T cells from PBMCs. The TCR originated in a human donor with Susac syndrome. The CDR3 DNA sequence: TGTGCCAGCAGTTTACTAGCGGGAGGGCCAAATGAGCAGTTCTTC. It is translated as CASSLLAGGPNEQFF.